This T cell receptor (beta chain) was captured by sequencing in a study of cytomegalovirus exposure and HLA in healthy donors. On this clone: Its antigen remains unknown.

With 3 bases removed from V and 6 bases from J, the gap between germline ends came to 14 bases. Looked up from germline, CDR1 is GTSNPN and CDR2 is SVGIG (reference sequence). The CDR3 totals 13 residues. Broader study findings: Associated with cytomegalovirus, according to the listing, were some 180 TCR beta chains. The dataset shows that most TCR sequences were rare, while some public TCRs occurred in many donors.

Generated by immunoSEQ multiplex PCR, the TCRdb table keeps only in-frame clones and is missing some. The sample lists 220,000 or so clones, less than 90% occurring once. The chain carries TRBV30 and TRBJ1-1, with D perhaps matching TRBD1 (5 bases). The receptor comes from a young woman in good health and CMV-seronegative. Input material: PBMCs. This CDR3 is CAWSVRGIPEAFF. In DNA form, the CDR3 reads TGTGCCTGGAGCGTGCGGGGGATTCCTGAAGCTTTCTTT.